This TCR beta chain was documented in a study of OX40 agonist ivuxolimab in advanced cancers. On the study more broadly: Prior checkpoint blockade (anti-PD-1, anti-PD-L1 or anti-CTLA-4) was permitted; under 50% had it. Partial response was recorded in three patients: one hepatocellular carcinoma and two cutaneous melanoma cases.

Libraries were prepared by immunoSEQ multiplex PCR; TCRdb keeps only in-frame clonotypes and omits some of them. The profile covers 60,000 to 75,000 clones, with approximately 92% appearing a single time and around an eighth taken by the ten largest. V lost 5 bases and J lost 7; bases outside the gene matches: 7. The CDR3 length is 15 residues. Germline V gives CDR1 SNHLY, CDR2 FYNNEI. The source was CD4+ or CD8+ T cells sorted from blood, collected in a trial of the OX40 agonist ivuxolimab. The origin of this receptor is an adult with an advanced solid tumor such as melanoma, head and neck, liver or kidney cancer. The chain joins TRBV2 to TRBJ2-1; 11 bases fit TRBD1. CDR3 residues: CASSPGTGGSNEQFF. The CDR3 DNA sequence: TGTGCCAGCAGTCCCGGGACAGGGGGTTCAAATGAGCAGTTCTTC.